Detailed here is one T cell receptor (beta chain). This clone has only a few counts. Its antigen is currently not known. Qualities for individual bases were not recorded, and no much larger clone is one base off. CDR3 length: 16 amino acids, cysteine to phenylalanine. Only the CDR3 portion is preserved as DNA: 48 bases, with reading frame beginning at the first base. CDR1 is given as SGHDT and CDR2 as YYEEEE, both from the germline V gene. A distance of 18 bases separates the germline ends of V and J, which lose 0 bases and 6 bases respectively. At diagnosis, peripheral blood, uninvolved tumor-adjacent lung and tumor were collected and stored as a combination of fresh-frozen and FFPE material. For TCR repertoire profiling, blood samples were analyzed in the form of peripheral blood mononuclear cells. The data derive from a study of T cells in localized non-small cell lung cancer (dated by TCRdb to 2018 to 2021). For context, the study as a whole: Comparing tumors with uninvolved tumor-adjacent lungs, the study looked at the T cell repertoires of 220 or so patients with early-stage NSCLC. The cohort comprised 236 treatment-naïve NSCLC patients with resected, localized lung tumors. NSCLC patients had a mean age of around 61 years, and 129 were male and 85 to 110 female.

TCR beta CDR3 regions were sequenced from DNA using the immunoSEQ Assay. Per the source publication's procedure: To compute T cell density, TCR beta template counts were normalized to usable DNA, which was estimated by amplifying housekeeping genes. The preseqR package was used to estimate richness by extrapolating to 400,000 templates for PBMC samples and to 120,000 templates for tissue samples. Clonality was taken to be one minus Pielou's evenness. Differential abundance testing on productive amino-acid clonotypes, with a minimum total count of 5 and an alpha of 0.1, was used to identify tissue-enriched TCRs. Repertoire overlap between compartments was quantified with the Jaccard Index and Morisita Overlap Index. TCR beta CDR3s were clustered by GLIPH together with public tetramer-defined viral CDR3s, and at least three viral sequences plus V-gene enrichment were required for viral motifs. The clones in this table, taken by TCRdb from immuneACCESS, are in-frame only. Not every clone is retained; where verified, under half of the shortfall comes from an unresolved V gene, and the cause of the rest is unknown. The V and J calls and clone size come from that table; D and trimming were worked out from the DNA. The sample contains roughly 34,000 clones, just over 85% of them found a single time. Roughly 4.2% of the sample is in the top ten clones.

Broader findings and caveats from the paper: Because the study design was exploratory, TCR variables were selected using unadjusted p-values without false-discovery rate correction. Longer overall survival was associated with higher blood T cell density, whereas shorter survival was associated with higher adjacent-lung clonality. Because multi-region sequencing of the tumors was not done, intratumor heterogeneity could not be ruled out. A median of 57 of the top 100 tumor clones were detected in paired uninvolved adjacent lung, and under 30 of these tumor clones were also found among the top 100 clones of the paired uninvolved adjacent lung. Uninvolved tumor-adjacent lung showed the highest T cell clonality, higher than tumor, which suggests more focused antigenic responses in the uninvolved tumor-adjacent lung.

This sequence uses TRBV5-6 and TRBJ1-1; TRBD1 is a possible D gene, resting on 6 matching bases. The sequencing here drew on peripheral blood, taken before any cancer treatment. The origin of this receptor is a male donor aged 60 or over with stage III lung adenocarcinoma. Read as DNA, the sequence is TGTGCCAGCAGCTTGGTTGGGGGGCCCCTGAAGGCTGAAGCTTTCTTT. Its protein product is CASSLVGGPLKAEAFF.